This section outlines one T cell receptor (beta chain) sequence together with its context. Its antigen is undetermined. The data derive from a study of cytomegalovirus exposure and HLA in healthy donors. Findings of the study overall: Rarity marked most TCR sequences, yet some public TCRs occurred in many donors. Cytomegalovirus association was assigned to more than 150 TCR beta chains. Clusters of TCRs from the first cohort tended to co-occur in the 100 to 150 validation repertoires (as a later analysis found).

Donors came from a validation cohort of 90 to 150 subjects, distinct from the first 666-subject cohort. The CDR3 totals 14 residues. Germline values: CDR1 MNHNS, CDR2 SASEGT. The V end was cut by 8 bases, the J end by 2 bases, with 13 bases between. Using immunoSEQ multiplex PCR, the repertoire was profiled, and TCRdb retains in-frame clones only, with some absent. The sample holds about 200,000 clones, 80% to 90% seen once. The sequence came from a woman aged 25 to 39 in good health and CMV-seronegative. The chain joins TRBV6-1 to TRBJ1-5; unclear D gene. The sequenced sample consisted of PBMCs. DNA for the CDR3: TGTGCCAGCCGAGGAATCCCGGGCAATCAGCCCCAGCATTTT. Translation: CASRGIPGNQPQHF.